Sequencing of this T cell receptor beta chain was carried out in a study of T cell repertoires in cytomegalovirus infection. Study details: It was recently identified HLA-C-restricted and well-studied HLA-B-restricted CMV epitopes that the study used. Indicated by public TCR beta signatures were CMV infection and matching HLA type. Study-wide results and limits: Using cumulative public TCR beta family frequency, the authors identified those who carried CMV together with the relevant HLA. The response measured ex vivo was dominated by TCR beta clonotypes (HLA-C-restricted and CMV-specific).

Concerning this clonotype: Antigen: not known. This may come from a read error, since a much larger clone is one base off.

TCRdb passed the reads through MiXCR, listing each CDR3 protein once. The data contain tens of thousands of distinct CDR3 sequences, about 24% of them singletons. This CDR3 region has 13 residues. The V end was cut by 1 base, the J end by 15 bases, with 16 bases between. Per germline, CDR1 SGHTA and CDR2 FQGNSA. This chain links TRBV7-2 with TRBJ2-4; D not resolved. This TCR was sampled from a human donor in good health (CMV status not recorded). Some clones in this sample may be carry-over from other donors' samples. The material was CD8+ T cells from cultured PBMCs, obtained from culture after CMV antigen stimulation. This CDR3 reads CASSLDLGSSTYF. CDR3 in DNA: TGTGCCAGCAGCTTAGATCTCGGCTCCTCCACGTACTTC.